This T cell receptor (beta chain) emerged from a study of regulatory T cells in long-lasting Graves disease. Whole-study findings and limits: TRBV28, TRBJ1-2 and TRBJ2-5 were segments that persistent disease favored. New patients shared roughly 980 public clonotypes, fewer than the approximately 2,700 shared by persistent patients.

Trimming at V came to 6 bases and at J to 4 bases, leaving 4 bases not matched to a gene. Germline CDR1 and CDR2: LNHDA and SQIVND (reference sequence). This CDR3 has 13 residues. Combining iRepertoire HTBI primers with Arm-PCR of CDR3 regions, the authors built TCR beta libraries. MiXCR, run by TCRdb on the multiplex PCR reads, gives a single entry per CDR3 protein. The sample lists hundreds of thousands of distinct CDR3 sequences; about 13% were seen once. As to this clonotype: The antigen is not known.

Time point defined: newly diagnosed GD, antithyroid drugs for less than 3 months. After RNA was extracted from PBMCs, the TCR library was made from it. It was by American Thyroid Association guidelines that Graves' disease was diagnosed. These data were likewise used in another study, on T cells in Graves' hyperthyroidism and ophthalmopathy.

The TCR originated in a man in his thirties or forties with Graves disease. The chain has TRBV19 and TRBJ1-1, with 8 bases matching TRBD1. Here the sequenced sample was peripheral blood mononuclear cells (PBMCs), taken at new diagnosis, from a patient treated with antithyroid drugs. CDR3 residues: CASSGQGPTEAFF. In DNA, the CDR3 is TGTGCCAGTAGCGGACAGGGACCCACTGAAGCTTTCTTT.